One T cell receptor beta chain is described in this entry. Mismatch with germline at one junction end may stem from a read error. Authors' data handling: Reference gene primer amplification in the assay estimated nucleated cell counts. The assay was immunoSEQ multiplex PCR, and TCRdb's table has in-frame clones only and misses some. For V, J and clone size, that table is used; D and trimming come from the DNA. Altogether hundreds of thousands of clones are present, 85% to 90% being singletons, with the ten largest covering approximately 1.8%. This sample stems from a study of blood T cell repertoires in COVID-19. Study overall: Acute and convalescent COVID-19 samples came from the United States, Italy and Spain. The analysed material was cDNA or gDNA that came from T cells, B-cell-depleted T cells, or PBMCs.

CDR3 length: 13 residues. CDR1 LNHDA and CDR2 SQIVND come from the germline V gene (reference sequence). The sequence came from a woman aged 30 to 39 with COVID-19, enrolled during active disease. Sequenced material: peripheral blood. The chain employs TRBV19 and TRBJ1-1, with 7 bases aligning to TRBD1. The DNA for the CDR3 is TGTGCCAGTAGTTCCAGGGGGAACGCTGAAGCTTTCTTT. Protein sequence: CASSSRGNAEAFF.